This T cell receptor (beta chain) is drawn from a study of T cells in Graves' hyperthyroidism and ophthalmopathy. Findings and caveats of the study: Stable hyperthyroidism and ophthalmopathy were separated using 13 V-J signatures.

This clonotype has at least ten counts. Its target is unknown. Absence of ophthalmopathy progression within 18 months defined stable Graves' hyperthyroidism. There are 11 residues in the CDR3. Germline loops: CDR1 MNHEY, CDR2 SVGAGI. The V gene lost 4 bases and the J gene lost 6 bases, with 3 bases spanning the gap. Amplification yielded TCR beta CDR3 regions, with RNA transcripts as the source. The HTBI primer set drove a first-round RT-PCR of the TCR CDR3. TCRdb re-called the multiplex PCR reads with MiXCR, one entry per CDR3 protein. The table records almost 600,000 distinct CDR3 sequences, about 45% of them present only once.

This clonotype was obtained from a young woman with Graves' hyperthyroidism. The V and J genes are TRBV6-5 and TRBJ2-2, with D uncertain. The specimen was peripheral blood or thyroid tissue (not recorded which). The CDR3: CASSFSGELFF. The CDR3 bases are TGTGCCAGCAGTTTTTCCGGGGAGCTGTTTTTT.